This T cell receptor beta chain was identified in a study of T cells in Graves' hyperthyroidism and ophthalmopathy. Deletions cut 1 base from V and 3 bases from J, with 7 bases between. This CDR3 contains 15 residues. Germline V gene sequence: CDR1 LGHDT, CDR2 YNNKEL (reference sequence). The TCR beta CDR3 regions underwent amplification using RNA transcripts as the source. The primer set for the first-round RT-PCR of the TCR CDR3 was HTBI. MiXCR, applied by TCRdb to the multiplex PCR reads, yields one record per CDR3 protein. Of 300,000 to 400,000 distinct CDR3 sequences listed, less than 20% are singletons. This clonotype was recorded a few times.

The origin of this receptor is a man younger than 35 with Graves' ophthalmopathy. The sequenced sample consisted of blood. This chain uses TRBV3-1 with TRBJ2-6, with D possibly being TRBD1 (6 bases). CDR3 residues: CASSQVQGGANVLTF. The CDR3 DNA is TGTGCCAGCAGCCAAGTACAGGGTGGGGCCAACGTCCTGACTTTC.